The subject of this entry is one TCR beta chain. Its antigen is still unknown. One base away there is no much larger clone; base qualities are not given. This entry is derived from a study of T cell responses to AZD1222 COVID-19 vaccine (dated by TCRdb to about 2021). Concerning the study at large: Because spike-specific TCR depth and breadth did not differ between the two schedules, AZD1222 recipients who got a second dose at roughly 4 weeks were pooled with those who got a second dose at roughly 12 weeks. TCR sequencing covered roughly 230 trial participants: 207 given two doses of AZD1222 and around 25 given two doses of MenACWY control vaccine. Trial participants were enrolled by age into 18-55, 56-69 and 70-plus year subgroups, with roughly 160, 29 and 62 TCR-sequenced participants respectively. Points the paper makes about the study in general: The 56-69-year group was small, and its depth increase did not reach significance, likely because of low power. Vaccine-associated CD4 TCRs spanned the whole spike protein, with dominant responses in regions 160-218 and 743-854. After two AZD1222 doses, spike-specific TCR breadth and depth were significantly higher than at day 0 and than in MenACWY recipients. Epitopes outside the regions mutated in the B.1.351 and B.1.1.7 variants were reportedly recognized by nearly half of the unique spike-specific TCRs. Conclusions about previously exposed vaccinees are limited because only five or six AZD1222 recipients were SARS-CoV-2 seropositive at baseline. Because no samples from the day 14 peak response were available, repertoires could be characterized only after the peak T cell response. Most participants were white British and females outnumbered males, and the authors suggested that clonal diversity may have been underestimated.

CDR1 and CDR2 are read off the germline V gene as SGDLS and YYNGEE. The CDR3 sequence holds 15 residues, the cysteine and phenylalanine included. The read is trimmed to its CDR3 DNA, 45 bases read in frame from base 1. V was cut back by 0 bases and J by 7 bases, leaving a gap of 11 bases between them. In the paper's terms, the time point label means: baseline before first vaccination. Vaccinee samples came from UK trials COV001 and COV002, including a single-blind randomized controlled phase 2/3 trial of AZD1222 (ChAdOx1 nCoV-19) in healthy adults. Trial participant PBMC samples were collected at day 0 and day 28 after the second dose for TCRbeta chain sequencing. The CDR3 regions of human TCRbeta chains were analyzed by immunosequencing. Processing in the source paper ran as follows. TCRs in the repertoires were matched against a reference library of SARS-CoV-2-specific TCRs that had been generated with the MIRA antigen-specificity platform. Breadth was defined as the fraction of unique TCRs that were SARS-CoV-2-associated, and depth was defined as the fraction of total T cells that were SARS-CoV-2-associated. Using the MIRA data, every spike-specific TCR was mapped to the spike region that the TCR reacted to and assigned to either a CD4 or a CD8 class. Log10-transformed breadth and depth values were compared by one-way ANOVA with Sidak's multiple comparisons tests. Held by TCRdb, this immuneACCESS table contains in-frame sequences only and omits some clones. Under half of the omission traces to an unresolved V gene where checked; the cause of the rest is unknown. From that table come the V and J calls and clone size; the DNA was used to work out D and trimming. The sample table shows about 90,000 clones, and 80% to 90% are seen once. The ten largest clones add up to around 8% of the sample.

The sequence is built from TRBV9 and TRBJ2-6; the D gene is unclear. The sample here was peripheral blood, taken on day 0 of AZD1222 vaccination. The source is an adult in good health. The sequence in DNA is TGTGCCAGCAGCGTAGTGTCTCTGGGAGCCAACGTCCTGACTTTC. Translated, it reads CASSVVSLGANVLTF.